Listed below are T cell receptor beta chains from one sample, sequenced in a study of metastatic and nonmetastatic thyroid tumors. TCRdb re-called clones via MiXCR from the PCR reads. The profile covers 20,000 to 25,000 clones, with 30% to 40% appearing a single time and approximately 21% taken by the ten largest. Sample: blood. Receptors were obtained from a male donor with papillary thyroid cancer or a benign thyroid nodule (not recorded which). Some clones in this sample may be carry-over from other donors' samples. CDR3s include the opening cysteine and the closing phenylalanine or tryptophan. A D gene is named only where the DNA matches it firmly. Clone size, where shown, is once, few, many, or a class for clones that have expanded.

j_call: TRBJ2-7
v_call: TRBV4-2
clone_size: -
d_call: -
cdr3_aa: CASSPTADEQYF
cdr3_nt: TGTGCCAGCAGTCCAACGGCGGACGAGCAGTACTTC

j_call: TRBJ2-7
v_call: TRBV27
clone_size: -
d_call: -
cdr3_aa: CASSLTAGYEQYF
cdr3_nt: TGTGCCAGCAGTTTAACGGCCGGCTACGAGCAGTACTTC

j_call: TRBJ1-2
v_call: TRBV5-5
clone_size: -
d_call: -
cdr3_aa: CASSLVLDQGYTF
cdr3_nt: TGTGCCAGCAGCTTGGTACTGGACCAGGGCTACACCTTC

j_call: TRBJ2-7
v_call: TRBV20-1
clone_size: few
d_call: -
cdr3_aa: CSARVAPYSYEQYF
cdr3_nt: TGCAGTGCTAGAGTCGCCCCCTACTCCTACGAGCAGTACTTC

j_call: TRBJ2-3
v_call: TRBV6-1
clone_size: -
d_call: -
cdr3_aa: CASRPTGDTDTQYF
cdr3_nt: TGTGCCAGCAGGCCCACCGGAGACACAGATACGCAGTATTTT

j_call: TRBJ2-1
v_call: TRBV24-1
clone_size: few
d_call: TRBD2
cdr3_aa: CATSRAGAGNEQFF
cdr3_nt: TGTGCCACCTCGAGAGCGGGAGCTGGCAATGAGCAGTTCTTC

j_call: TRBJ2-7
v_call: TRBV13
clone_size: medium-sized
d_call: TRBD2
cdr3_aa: CASSFRTSGTYEQYF
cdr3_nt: TGTGCCAGCAGCTTCCGGACTAGCGGGACCTACGAGCAGTACTTC

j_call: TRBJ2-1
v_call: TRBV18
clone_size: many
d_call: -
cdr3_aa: CASSPVGVQYNEQFF
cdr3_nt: TGTGCCAGCTCACCAGTGGGGGTACAATACAATGAGCAGTTCTTC

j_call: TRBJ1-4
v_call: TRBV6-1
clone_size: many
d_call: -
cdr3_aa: CASIKDSLVEKLFF
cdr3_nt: TGTGCCAGCATTAAGGACAGCTTGGTTGAAAAACTGTTTTTT

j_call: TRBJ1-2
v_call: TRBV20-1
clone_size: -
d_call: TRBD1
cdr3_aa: CSAPRQGANGYTF
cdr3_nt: TGCAGTGCTCCCCGACAGGGGGCAAATGGCTACACCTTC

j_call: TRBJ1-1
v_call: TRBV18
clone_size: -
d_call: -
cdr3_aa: CASSDQGGNTEAFF
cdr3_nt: TGTGCCAGCTCAGACCAGGGCGGGAACACTGAAGCTTTCTTT

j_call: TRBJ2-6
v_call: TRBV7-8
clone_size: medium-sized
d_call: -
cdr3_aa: CASSLVGVGANVLTF
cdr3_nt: TGTGCCAGCAGCTTAGTGGGTGTTGGGGCCAACGTCCTGACTTTC

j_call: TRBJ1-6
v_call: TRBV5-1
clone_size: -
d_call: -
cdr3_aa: CASGEGSGNSPLHF
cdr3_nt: TGCGCCAGCGGTGAGGGGAGTGGGAATTCACCCCTCCACTTT

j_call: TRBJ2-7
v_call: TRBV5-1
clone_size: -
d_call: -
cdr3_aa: CASSRPGAASYAQYF
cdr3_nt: TGCGCCAGCAGCAGACCGGGTGCTGCCTCCTACGCGCAGTACTTC

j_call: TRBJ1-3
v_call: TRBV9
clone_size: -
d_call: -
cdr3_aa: CASSGSLENTIYF
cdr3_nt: TGTGCCAGCAGCGGAAGTCTCGAAAACACCATATATTTT

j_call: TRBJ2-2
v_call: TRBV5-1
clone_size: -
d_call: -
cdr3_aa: CASSPDANTGELFF
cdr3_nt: TGCGCCAGCAGCCCCGACGCGAACACCGGGGAGCTGTTTTTT

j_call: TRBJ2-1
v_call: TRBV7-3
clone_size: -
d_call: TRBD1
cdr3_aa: CASSLRQGISNEQFF
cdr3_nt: TGTGCCAGCAGCCTCCGACAGGGGATATCGAATGAGCAGTTCTTC

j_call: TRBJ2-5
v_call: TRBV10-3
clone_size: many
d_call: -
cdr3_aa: CAISDSGQETQYF
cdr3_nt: TGTGCCATCAGTGACAGCGGGCAAGAGACCCAGTACTTC

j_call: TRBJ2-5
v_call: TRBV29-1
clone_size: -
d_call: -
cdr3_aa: CSVVWDMEETQYF
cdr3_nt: TGCAGCGTTGTGTGGGACATGGAGGAGACCCAGTACTTC

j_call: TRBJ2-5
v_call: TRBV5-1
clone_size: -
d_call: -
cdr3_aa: CASSLDGDGRETQYF
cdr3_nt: TGCGCCAGCAGCTTGGACGGGGACGGACGGGAGACCCAGTACTTC

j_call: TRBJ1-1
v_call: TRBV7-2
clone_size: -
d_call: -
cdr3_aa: CASRLQTSNTEAFF
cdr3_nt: TGTGCCAGCAGGTTACAAACCTCGAACACTGAAGCTTTCTTT

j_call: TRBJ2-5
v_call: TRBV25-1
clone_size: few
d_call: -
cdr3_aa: CASSDRRETQYF
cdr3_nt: TGTGCCAGCAGTGACCGCCGGGAGACCCAGTACTTC

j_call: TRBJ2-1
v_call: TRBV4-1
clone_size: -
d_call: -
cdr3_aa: CASSQVGGGGDEQFF
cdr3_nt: TGCGCCAGCAGCCAAGTGGGGGGGGGCGGCGATGAGCAGTTCTTC

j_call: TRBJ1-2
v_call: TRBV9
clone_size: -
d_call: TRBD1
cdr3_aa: CASSVQLGRQGGRMGYTF
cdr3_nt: TGTGCCAGCAGCGTACAGTTGGGTAGACAGGGAGGTAGGATGGGCTACACCTTC

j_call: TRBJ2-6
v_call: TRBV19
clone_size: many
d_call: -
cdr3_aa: CASSTGYPLSGANVLTF
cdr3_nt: TGTGCCAGTAGTACTGGTTACCCCCTCTCTGGGGCCAACGTCCTGACTTTC

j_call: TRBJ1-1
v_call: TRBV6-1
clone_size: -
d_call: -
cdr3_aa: CASSARGRGTEAFF
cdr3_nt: TGTGCCAGCAGTGCCCGAGGGAGGGGGACTGAAGCTTTCTTT

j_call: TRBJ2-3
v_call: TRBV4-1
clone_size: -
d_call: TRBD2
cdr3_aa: CASSQIGRAPTDTQYF
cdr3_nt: TGCGCCAGCAGCCAAATAGGGAGGGCCCCCACAGATACGCAGTATTTT

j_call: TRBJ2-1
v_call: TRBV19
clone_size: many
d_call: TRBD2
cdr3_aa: CASSIAGTSGRASSYNEQFF
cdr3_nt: TGTGCCAGTAGTATAGCCGGGACTAGCGGGAGGGCCAGCTCCTACAATGAGCAGTTCTTC

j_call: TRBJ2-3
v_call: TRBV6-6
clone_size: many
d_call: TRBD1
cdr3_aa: CASSYSAQGAADTQYF
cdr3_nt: TGTGCCAGCAGTTACTCAGCTCAGGGGGCAGCGGATACGCAGTATTTT

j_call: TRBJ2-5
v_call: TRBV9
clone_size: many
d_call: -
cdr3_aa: CASSRDSQETQYF
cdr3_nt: TGTGCCAGCAGTCGGGACTCCCAAGAGACCCAGTACTTC

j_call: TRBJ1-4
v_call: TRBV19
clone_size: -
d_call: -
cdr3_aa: CATRARGEKLFF
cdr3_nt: TGTGCCACCAGGGCCCGGGGAGAAAAACTGTTTTTT

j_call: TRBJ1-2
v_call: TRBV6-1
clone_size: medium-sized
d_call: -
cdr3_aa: CASSVVGAGYGYTF
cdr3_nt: TGTGCCAGCAGTGTGGTGGGCGCGGGCTATGGCTACACCTTC

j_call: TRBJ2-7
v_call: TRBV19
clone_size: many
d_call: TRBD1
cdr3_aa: CATRGSYRTGNYEQYF
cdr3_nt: TGTGCCACCCGCGGGTCATATCGGACAGGGAACTACGAGCAGTACTTC

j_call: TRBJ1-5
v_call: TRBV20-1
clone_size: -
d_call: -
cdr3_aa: CSASLGVGSNQPQHF
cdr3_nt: TGCAGTGCTTCGCTCGGGGTGGGAAGCAATCAGCCCCAGCATTTT

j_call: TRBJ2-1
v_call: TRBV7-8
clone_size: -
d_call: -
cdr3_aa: CASSYKEYNEQFF
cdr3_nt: TGTGCCAGCAGCTACAAGGAATACAATGAGCAGTTCTTC

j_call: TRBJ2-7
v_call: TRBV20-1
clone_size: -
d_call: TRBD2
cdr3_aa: CSASRSSGSYEQYF
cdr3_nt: TGCAGTGCTAGTCGGTCTAGCGGGAGCTACGAGCAGTACTTC

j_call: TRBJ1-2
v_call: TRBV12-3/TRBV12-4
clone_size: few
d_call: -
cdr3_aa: CASSLQGSTYGYTF
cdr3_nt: TGTGCCAGCAGTCTCCAAGGTTCGACCTATGGCTACACCTTC